This T cell receptor beta chain comes out of a study of tumor-infiltrating lymphocytes in localized non-small cell lung cancer. Study context: From each patient, both tumor and uninvolved lung, non-adjacent to tumor, were sampled. Overall study findings and caveats: T-cell fraction did not differ between immunotypes IM1 and IM2. Different pieces of the same tissue went to different assays, confounding technical variation with intratumor heterogeneity. Available tissue quantity limited TCR sequencing to a patient subset.

Points on this clone: Its antigen remains unknown.

Method: immunoSEQ multiplex PCR; TCRdb's copy keeps in-frame clones and lacks some. Here the sample spans some 15,000 clones, 75% to 85% being singletons. Sequencing input: uninvolved lung tissue not adjacent to the tumor. This clonotype was sampled from a human donor with non-small cell lung cancer.

The CDR3, as DNA: TGTGCCAGCAGCTTATATTCAGTGGCCCAACAAGAGACCCAGTACTTC. This translates into CASSLYSVAQQETQYF. This sequence joins TRBV7-2 and TRBJ2-5; D gene ambiguous. There are 16 residues in the CDR3. Germline V gives CDR1 SGHTA, CDR2 FQGNSA. The V end was cut by 2 bases, the J end by 2 bases, with 15 bases between.